The 27 T cell receptor beta chains listed next were all sequenced from one sample in a study of identical twins. Via MiXCR, TCRdb re-called the 5' RACE reads, giving one row per CDR3 protein. The table has fewer than 800,000 distinct CDR3 sequences, around 7.5% seen once. The same sample was also used in a study of yellow fever vaccine responses in identical twins.

Sequencing was carried out using PBMCs. The receptors were sampled from a woman aged 18-29 years in good health.

V gene TRBV7-8 combines with J gene TRBJ2-2; D is undetermined. V was pared by 0 bases and J by 7 bases, with 6 bases between. Germline CDR1 reads SGHVS; CDR2 reads FQNEAQ. This CDR3 has 13 amino acids. CDR3 protein: CASSLAALGELFF. The CDR3 DNA reads TGTGCCAGCAGCTTAGCGGCGCTCGGGGAGCTGTTTTTT. The full variable domain, completed using reference TRBV7-8 and TRBJ2-2, is GAGVSQSPRYKVAKRGQDVALRCDPISGHVSLFWYQQALGQGPEFLTYFQNEAQLDKSGLPSDRFFAERPEGSVSTLKIQRTQQEDSAVYLCASSLAALGELFFGEGSRLTVL.

The genes are TRBV24-1 and TRBJ2-5; TRBD2 matches 11 bases. The CDR3 runs to 15 residues. Trimming removed 1 base from V and 5 bases from J; junction bases left unmatched: 2. CDR1 and CDR2 (germline): KGHDR, SFDVKD. The CDR3 DNA reads TGTGCCACCAGTGATTTTACTAGCGGGGGTGAGACCCAGTACTTC. Translated, it gives CATSDFTSGGETQYF.

The sample holds a few counts of this clonotype. The rearrangement uses TRBV5-1 and TRBJ2-3; 9 positions agree with TRBD1. From germline, CDR1 is SGHRS and CDR2 YFSETQ. The CDR3 covers 17 residues. J was trimmed by 0 bases and V by 4 bases; bases with no gene match: 9. This chain's CDR3 is CASSTGQGTVSTDTQYF. Here the CDR3 DNA reads TGCGCCAGCAGCACGGGACAGGGAACCGTTAGCACAGATACGCAGTATTTT.

This chain joins TRBV4-2 and TRBJ2-5, with no clear D. V lost 0 bases and J lost 0, with 8 bases in between. The CDR3 spans 15 residues. Per the germline V gene, CDR1 is LGHNA and CDR2 is YNFKEQ. The CDR3 bases are TGTGCCAGCAGCCAAGATGCTGAGTACCAAGAGACCCAGTACTTC. This codes for CASSQDAEYQETQYF.

This clonotype has a handful of counts. The J gene is TRBJ2-2, the V gene TRBV6-5, with D possibly TRBD1 on 5 matching bases. The V gene's germline CDR1 is MNHEY and CDR2 SVGAGI. V was trimmed by 3 bases and J by 4 bases, leaving 12 bases between them. The CDR3 is made up of 15 amino acids. This CDR3 is CASSYKGRITGELFF. The CDR3 region has the DNA TGTGCCAGCAGTTATAAGGGGCGCATCACCGGGGAGCTGTTTTTT.

The table lists this clonotype with a few counts. This chain links TRBV2 with TRBJ2-3, with 14 bases lining up with TRBD2. The CDR3 covers 15 residues. With 6 bases clipped from V and 4 bases from J, the junction kept 3 bases outside the gene matches. CDR1 is SNHLY and CDR2 is FYNNEI in the germline V gene. The CDR3 sequence is CASRRGLAGADTQYF. Written as DNA, the CDR3 is TGTGCCAGCAGGAGGGGACTAGCGGGAGCAGATACGCAGTATTTT.

This clonotype was counted only a few times. CDR3 region: CASSPFSRTSGLYTDTQYF. As DNA, the CDR3 is TGTGCCAGCAGCCCCTTCTCCCGGACTAGCGGGCTATACACAGATACGCAGTATTTT. The chain has TRBV5-6 and TRBJ2-3, with 11 bases lining up with TRBD2. V trimming: 4 bases; J trimming: 2 bases; junction bases outside the gene matches: 15. The CDR3 runs 19 residues. Germline V gene sequence: CDR1 SGHDT, CDR2 YYEEEE.

This clonotype was observed a few times. The rearrangement links TRBV4-1 to TRBJ2-3; D is unclear. Germline CDR1 is MGHRA and CDR2 is YSYEKL. V was shortened by 3 bases and J by 6 bases, with 10 bases between the two germline ends. The CDR3 totals 13 residues. In DNA form, the CDR3 reads TGCGCCAGCAGCCATTACACCCCTGATACGCAGTATTTT. Protein: CASSHYTPDTQYF.

This clonotype was counted between two and nine times. This chain connects TRBV2 to TRBJ2-3, with unresolved D. The CDR3 is 13 residues long. V lost 7 bases and J 2 bases, leaving 10 bases between the germline ends. The germline gives CDR1 SNHLY, CDR2 FYNNEI. CDR3 residues: CASNGAATDTQYF. CDR3 bases: TGTGCCAGCAACGGAGCAGCCACAGATACGCAGTATTTT.

This clonotype appeared a few times. The CDR3 DNA follows: TGCAGTGCTAGCGGGGGCCTTGGGACCGATGAACGCGTC. Protein product: CSASGGLGTDERV. The chain has TRBV20-1 and TRBJ2-7, with D possibly called TRBD1 or TRBD2 (6 bases each). The CDR3 consists of 13 residues. The germline CDR1 and CDR2 sequences are DFQATT and SNEGSKA (reference sequence).

The sample holds a few counts of this clonotype. The chain links TRBV3-1 to TRBJ2-4; no clear D. Germline-derived CDR1 and CDR2 are LGHDT and YNNKEL (reference sequence). V dropped 2 bases and J dropped 0 bases, with 8 bases sitting between them. This CDR3 is 15 amino acids long. DNA for the CDR3: TGTGCCAGCAGCCAAAGGCAGATAGCCAAAAACATTCAGTACTTC. Its translation: CASSQRQIAKNIQYF.

This chain joins TRBV20-1 and TRBJ2-7, with TRBD2 identical over 7 bases. The CDR3 has 14 amino acids. Germline V lookup: CDR1 DFQATT, CDR2 SNEGSKA (reference sequence). After removal of 3 bases from V and 0 bases from J, the junction contained 5 bases not matched to a gene. In nucleotides, the CDR3 is TGCAGTGCTAGGGTAGCGGGTTACTCCTACGAGCAGTACTTC. Translating gives CSARVAGYSYEQYF.

V and J are TRBV10-3 and TRBJ2-7, with 10 nucleotides matching TRBD2. Looked up from germline, CDR1 is ENHRY and CDR2 is SYGVKD. The CDR3 is made up of 14 amino acids. Trimming removed 2 bases from V and 4 bases from J; junction bases left unmatched: 2. CDR3 sequence reads: CAISEGLAVYEQYF. CDR3 coding DNA: TGTGCCATCAGTGAGGGACTAGCGGTTTACGAGCAGTACTTC.

V is TRBV7-9 and J is TRBJ2-1; D is possibly TRBD1 or TRBD2 (5 bases each). The CDR3 sequence is 16 residues long. Between the trimmed V and J ends, which lost 3 bases and 4 bases, there was a span of 16 bases. CDR1 and CDR2 from the germline V gene are SEHNR and FQNEAQ (reference sequence). CDR3 nucleotide sequence: TGTGCCAGCAGCTTGGATTTGGGACGGCTATACAATGAGCAGTTCTTC. Protein: CASSLDLGRLYNEQFF. Looking up the rest from reference TRBV7-9 and TRBJ2-1 gives the full variable domain: DTGVSQNPRHKITKRGQNVTFRCDPISEHNRLYWYRQTLGQGPEFLTYFQNEAQLEKSRLLSDRFSAERPKGSFSTLEIQRTEQGDSAMYLCASSLDLGRLYNEQFFGPGTRLTVL.

The chain couples TRBV10-2 to TRBJ2-2; D remains unclear. This CDR3 comprises 13 residues. Germline CDR1 reads WSHSY; CDR2 reads SAAADI. Trimming took 2 bases from V and 6 from J, leaving 7 bases between them. CDR3 region: CASSEVGPGELFF. CDR3 nucleotide sequence: TGCGCCAGCAGTGAGGTCGGGCCCGGGGAGCTGTTTTTT.

The table lists this clonotype with a few counts. CDR3 in DNA: TGCAGTGCTAGAGATTACAGTTATAATTCACCCCTCCACTTT. It is translated as CSARDYSYNSPLHF. The V gene is TRBV20-1, the J gene TRBJ1-6, with unresolved D. CDR3 length: 14 residues. V lost 0 bases and J lost 4, with 7 bases in between. Per the germline V gene, CDR1 is DFQATT and CDR2 is SNEGSKA (reference sequence).

The chain carries TRBV7-2 and TRBJ2-1, with D uncertain. The V end lost 5 bases, the J end lost 12 bases, and 20 bases lay between the germline ends. Germline lookup yields CDR1 SGHTA and CDR2 FQGNSA. The CDR3 is made up of 14 amino acids. The CDR3 DNA reads as TGTGCCAGCAGCCCCGCAACGGTCGGGTCCGGGCAGTTCTTC. It codes for CASSPATVGSGQFF.

The table lists this clonotype with many counts. V and J are TRBV4-2 and TRBJ2-5, with D perhaps given as TRBD1 or TRBD2 (6 bases each). The CDR3 totals 15 residues. V gave up 0 bases and J gave up 1 base, with 9 bases separating them. From germline, CDR1 is LGHNA and CDR2 YNFKEQ. CDR3 loop: CASSQEGGPQETQYF. In DNA form, the CDR3 reads TGTGCCAGCAGCCAAGAAGGGGGGCCCCAAGAGACCCAGTACTTC.

The chain links TRBV3-1 to TRBJ2-6, with D possibly being TRBD1 (6 bases). The germline V and J ends were trimmed by 1 base and 4 bases, with 23 bases remaining between them. Germline CDR1 LGHDT, CDR2 YNNKEL (reference sequence). This CDR3 has 20 residues. The CDR3 nucleotides are TGTGCCAGCAGCCAAGTCACCCTTGGGGGCCGGATTATGGGGGCCAACGTCCTGACTTTC. Translating gives CASSQVTLGGRIMGANVLTF.

This clonotype was seen ten or more times. CDR3 in amino acids: CASSLRAGLAGNNEQFF. DNA for the CDR3: TGCGCCAGCAGCCTCAGAGCGGGACTAGCGGGTAACAATGAGCAGTTCTTC. This chain connects TRBV4-1 to TRBJ2-1; TRBD2 aligns across 12 bases. The CDR3 length is 17 residues. After removal of 4 bases from V and 5 bases from J, the junction contained 9 bases not matched to a gene. The V gene's germline CDR1 is MGHRA and CDR2 YSYEKL.

This clonotype was picked up many times. DNA of the CDR3: TGTGCCAGCAGTCCCACCCCGTACGAGCAGTACTTC. Encoded protein: CASSPTPYEQYF. V usage is TRBV12-3 or TRBV12-4 and J usage is TRBJ2-7; D unresolved. The V gene lost 5 bases and the J gene lost 4 bases, with 9 bases spanning the gap. This CDR3 has 12 residues.

The V and J genes are TRBV12-3 or TRBV12-4 and TRBJ2-3, with 8 bases matching TRBD2. After removal of 10 bases from V and 1 base from J, the junction contained 22 bases not matched to a gene. CDR3 length: 19 amino acids. The CDR3: CAISTRATGTSLGTDTQYF. The CDR3 bases are TGTGCCATCAGCACCAGGGCGACCGGGACTAGTTTAGGCACAGATACGCAGTATTTT.

This chain joins TRBV29-1 and TRBJ2-5, with 8 bases lining up with TRBD2. This CDR3 comprises 13 residues. CDR1 is SQVTM and CDR2 is ANQGSEA in the germline V gene. J was trimmed by 5 bases and V by 3 bases; bases with no gene match: 5. The DNA for the CDR3 is TGCAGCGTTGAGGGGACTAGTCAGGAGACCCAGTACTTC. Amino acid sequence: CSVEGTSQETQYF.

This clonotype was seen at least ten times. CDR3 in DNA: TGTGCCAGCAGTTCCAGGACAGGGGGCGCGACCGGGGAGCTGTTTTTT. Its protein is CASSSRTGGATGELFF. The gene calls are TRBV12-3 or TRBV12-4 and TRBJ2-2; 11 nucleotides match TRBD1. Trimming at V came to 4 bases and at J to 5 bases, leaving 6 bases not matched to a gene. The CDR3 totals 16 residues.

The chain is built from TRBV24-1 and TRBJ2-3, with 9 positions matching TRBD1. The CDR3 length is 15 residues. J lost 4 bases, V lost 7 bases, and 8 bases had no gene match. The germline V gene encodes CDR1 KGHDR and CDR2 SFDVKD. The CDR3 region is CATSQPGQGADTQYF. CDR3 nucleotides: TGTGCCACCAGCCAACCGGGACAGGGCGCAGATACGCAGTATTTT.

This clonotype was counted a few times. This chain connects TRBV10-3 to TRBJ2-5; no definite D call. CDR1 is ENHRY and CDR2 is SYGVKD in the germline V gene. The CDR3 is 15 residues long. The V and J ends lost 0 bases and 2 bases respectively, with 10 bases between them. The CDR3 protein is CAISESFRLQETQYF. As DNA, the CDR3 is TGTGCCATCAGTGAGTCCTTTAGGTTACAAGAGACCCAGTACTTC.

This clonotype has only a few counts. V and J are TRBV24-1 and TRBJ2-1; 12 positions agree with TRBD2. The junction had 8 bases not matched to a gene; V was cut back by 5 bases and J by 7 bases. The CDR3 contains 16 residues. The germline gives CDR1 KGHDR, CDR2 SFDVKD. In DNA, the CDR3 is TGTGCCACCAGTGGTAGCTGGACTAGCGGGAATAATGAGCAGTTCTTC. It is translated as CATSGSWTSGNNEQFF.